The source of this T cell receptor (beta chain) is a study of blood T cell repertoires in COVID-19. Study-level information: Samples of COVID-19 (acute and convalescent) were obtained from the United States, Italy and Spain. PBMCs, B-cell-depleted T cells, or T cells provided the cDNA or gDNA that made up the material.

Authors' data handling: For nucleated cells, counts were estimated from reference gene primer amplification. The table came from immunoSEQ multiplex PCR; TCRdb's copy has only in-frame clones and leaves some out. V and J calls and clone size come straight from that table; D and trimming were deduced from the DNA. Of around 190,000 clones in the sample, around 90% are singletons; the top ten hold 4% to 5%. Trimming shortened V by 0 bases and J by 0 bases, and 8 bases separated the two germline ends. CDR3 length equals 15 residues. CDR1 LGHDT and CDR2 YNNKEL come from the germline V gene (reference sequence).

The sequence was collected from a human donor in a cohort sampled during active COVID-19. Sequenced sample: peripheral blood. The chain uses TRBV3-1 (or the pseudogene TRBV3-2) and TRBJ2-5; no firm D call. CDR3 loop: CASSQDGLHQETQYF. The CDR3 DNA reads TGTGCCAGCAGCCAAGATGGGCTCCACCAAGAGACCCAGTACTTC.